A selection of T cell receptor beta chains follows, all from one sample in a study of shared clonotypes between healthy human individuals. Generated by immunoSEQ multiplex PCR, the TCRdb table keeps only in-frame clones and is missing some. The top ten hold 0.35% to 0.5% of the sample, which has about 2.3 million clones, just over 90% seen once. Sequences were obtained from naive CD4+ T cells from PBMCs. These receptors were collected from a man younger than 35 in good health. Some clones in this sample may be carry-over from other donors' samples. The CDR3 runs from the conserved cysteine through the conserved F or W. The D gene is left open where the match is weak. For some rows the clone size is stated as once, few or many, or as a class when expanded; others skip it.

D gene: .; CDR3 length: 13; clone size: .; J gene: TRBJ1-2; V gene: TRBV4-3; CDR3 DNA: TGCGCCAGCAGCCAAGGCCAAAACTATGGCTACACCTTC; CDR3 protein: CASSQGQNYGYTF
D gene: TRBD2; CDR3 length: 14; clone size: once; J gene: TRBJ2-7; V gene: TRBV7-9; CDR3 DNA: TGTGCCAGCAGCTTTCCTAGCGGGAGCCACGAGCAGTACTTC; CDR3 protein: CASSFPSGSHEQYF
D gene: TRBD2; CDR3 length: 13; clone size: .; J gene: TRBJ2-1; V gene: TRBV2; CDR3 DNA: TGTGCCGGCCAGACTAGCTTGAGGGGACGGCAGTTCTTC; CDR3 protein: CAGQTSLRGRQFF
D gene: .; CDR3 length: 18; clone size: .; J gene: TRBJ1-2; V gene: TRBV7-9; CDR3 DNA: TGTGCCAGCAGCTTAGGGTGGGGACCCGGACAGCTCGAGAATGGCTACACCTTC; CDR3 protein: CASSLGWGPGQLENGYTF
D gene: .; CDR3 length: 12; clone size: .; J gene: TRBJ2-7; V gene: TRBV6-1; CDR3 DNA: TGTGCCAGCAGTGCCATTAGGTACGAGCAGTACTTC; CDR3 protein: CASSAIRYEQYF
D gene: TRBD2; CDR3 length: 19; clone size: .; J gene: TRBJ2-6; V gene: TRBV9; CDR3 DNA: TGTGCCAGCAGCGACCGTAGCGGGATTCCCTTCTCTGGGGCCAACGTCCTGACTTTC; CDR3 protein: CASSDRSGIPFSGANVLTF
D gene: TRBD2; CDR3 length: 15; clone size: .; J gene: TRBJ2-2; V gene: TRBV5-6; CDR3 DNA: TGTGCCAGCAGCTTCCGGGGGGTTAACACCGGGGAGCTGTTTTTT; CDR3 protein: CASSFRGVNTGELFF
D gene: .; CDR3 length: 15; clone size: once; J gene: TRBJ2-1; V gene: TRBV18; CDR3 DNA: TGTGCCAGCTCACCCATAGGGGACCTCCTCAATGAGCAGTTCTTC; CDR3 protein: CASSPIGDLLNEQFF
D gene: TRBD2; CDR3 length: 15; clone size: .; J gene: TRBJ2-5; V gene: TRBV27; CDR3 DNA: TGTGCCAGCAGTTGGGGGACTAGCGGGAGGGAGACCCAGTACTTC; CDR3 protein: CASSWGTSGRETQYF
D gene: .; CDR3 length: 14; clone size: .; J gene: TRBJ2-7; V gene: TRBV4-1; CDR3 DNA: TGCGCCAGCAGCCAACCCCGGGTGTCCTACGAGCAGTACTTC; CDR3 protein: CASSQPRVSYEQYF
D gene: .; CDR3 length: 14; clone size: once; J gene: TRBJ2-7; V gene: TRBV6-1; CDR3 DNA: TGTGCCAGCACCCCGAGGAGGGGAACCGACGAGCAGTACTTC; CDR3 protein: CASTPRRGTDEQYF
D gene: TRBD1; CDR3 length: 14; clone size: .; J gene: TRBJ2-7; V gene: TRBV7-6; CDR3 DNA: TGTGCCAGCAGCCGTCGGGACAGGGGGCGCGAGCAGTACTTC; CDR3 protein: CASSRRDRGREQYF
D gene: .; CDR3 length: 14; clone size: few; J gene: TRBJ1-1; V gene: TRBV5-6; CDR3 DNA: TGTGCCAGCAGCGGCTACAGGGAGAACACTGAAGCTTTCTTT; CDR3 protein: CASSGYRENTEAFF
D gene: .; CDR3 length: 14; clone size: .; J gene: TRBJ1-2; V gene: TRBV14; CDR3 DNA: TGTGCCAGCAGCCAGGCAGCGCCGGGAATAGGCTACACCTTC; CDR3 protein: CASSQAAPGIGYTF
D gene: .; CDR3 length: 15; clone size: .; J gene: TRBJ2-1; V gene: TRBV7-3; CDR3 DNA: TGTGCCAGCAGCTTAAATCCCAGCTCCTACAATGAGCAGTTCTTC; CDR3 protein: CASSLNPSSYNEQFF
D gene: .; CDR3 length: 12; clone size: .; J gene: TRBJ2-3; V gene: TRBV9; CDR3 DNA: TGTGCCAGCAGCGCCGGCTCAGATACGCAGTATTTT; CDR3 protein: CASSAGSDTQYF
D gene: TRBD1; CDR3 length: 14; clone size: .; J gene: TRBJ2-7; V gene: TRBV6-1; CDR3 DNA: TGTGCCAGCAGTACTCGACAGGGAAAGGGCGAGCAGTACTTC; CDR3 protein: CASSTRQGKGEQYF
D gene: TRBD1; CDR3 length: 14; clone size: .; J gene: TRBJ2-7; V gene: TRBV5-4; CDR3 DNA: TGTGCCAGCAGCCCGGGACAGGGGGCGCACGAGCAGTACTTC; CDR3 protein: CASSPGQGAHEQYF
D gene: .; CDR3 length: 15; clone size: .; J gene: TRBJ2-7; V gene: TRBV2; CDR3 DNA: TGTGCCAGCAGTGAAGGGCCAGGGGGGAGCTACGAGCAGTACTTC; CDR3 protein: CASSEGPGGSYEQYF
D gene: .; CDR3 length: 14; clone size: .; J gene: TRBJ1-1; V gene: TRBV4-1; CDR3 DNA: TGCGCCAGCAGCCAAGTGGGGTTGAACACTGAAGCTTTCTTT; CDR3 protein: CASSQVGLNTEAFF
D gene: .; CDR3 length: 15; clone size: .; J gene: TRBJ1-2; V gene: TRBV9; CDR3 DNA: TGTGCCAGCAGCGTAGAAAGGACGGCACACTATGGCTACACCTTC; CDR3 protein: CASSVERTAHYGYTF
D gene: .; CDR3 length: 15; clone size: .; J gene: TRBJ2-5; V gene: TRBV5-1; CDR3 DNA: TGCGCCAGCAGCTTGGCTCCACAGGGTCAAGAGACCCAGTACTTC; CDR3 protein: CASSLAPQGQETQYF
D gene: TRBD1; CDR3 length: 12; clone size: .; J gene: TRBJ1-2; V gene: TRBV6-1; CDR3 DNA: TGTGCCTCCGGACAGGGAAACTATGGCTACACCTTC; CDR3 protein: CASGQGNYGYTF
D gene: TRBD1; CDR3 length: 15; clone size: .; J gene: TRBJ2-1; V gene: TRBV13; CDR3 DNA: TGTGCCACCAGGGTGGGGGACAGGGCCTACAATGAGCAGTTCTTC; CDR3 protein: CATRVGDRAYNEQFF
D gene: .; CDR3 length: 14; clone size: .; J gene: TRBJ2-7; V gene: TRBV18; CDR3 DNA: TGTGCCAGCTCACTAGCCGGGACAAACTACGAGCAGTACTTC; CDR3 protein: CASSLAGTNYEQYF
D gene: .; CDR3 length: 14; clone size: .; J gene: TRBJ1-2; V gene: TRBV9; CDR3 DNA: TGTGCCAGCAGCGCCCCCTCAGGGTTGGGGGGCTACACCTTC; CDR3 protein: CASSAPSGLGGYTF
D gene: TRBD2; CDR3 length: 13; clone size: .; J gene: TRBJ2-1; V gene: TRBV30; CDR3 DNA: TGTGCCTGGAGACTAGCGGAAGCAGCTGAGCAGTTCTTC; CDR3 protein: CAWRLAEAAEQFF
D gene: TRBD1; CDR3 length: 16; clone size: .; J gene: TRBJ1-2; V gene: TRBV19; CDR3 DNA: TGTGCCAGTAGTAAATTGGGGACAGGGGCGGACTATGGCTACACCTTC; CDR3 protein: CASSKLGTGADYGYTF
D gene: TRBD2; CDR3 length: 15; clone size: once; J gene: TRBJ2-7; V gene: TRBV19; CDR3 DNA: TGTGCCAGTAGTATAGCGGGAGGGCCCGCCTACGAGCAGTACTTC; CDR3 protein: CASSIAGGPAYEQYF
D gene: .; CDR3 length: 14; clone size: .; J gene: TRBJ2-7; V gene: TRBV4-2; CDR3 DNA: TGTGCCAGCAGCCGCCCCGGGACTCCCTACGAGCAGTACTTC; CDR3 protein: CASSRPGTPYEQYF
D gene: .; CDR3 length: 17; clone size: .; J gene: TRBJ2-3; V gene: TRBV5-1; CDR3 DNA: TGCGCCAGCAGCTTGGTAGGGTGGGGCAGGGACACAGATACGCAGTATTTT; CDR3 protein: CASSLVGWGRDTDTQYF
D gene: TRBD2; CDR3 length: 15; clone size: .; J gene: TRBJ2-7; V gene: TRBV7-2; CDR3 DNA: TGTGCCAGCAGCCGGACTAGCGGGAGCCTCTACGAGCAGTACTTC; CDR3 protein: CASSRTSGSLYEQYF
D gene: .; CDR3 length: 13; clone size: .; J gene: TRBJ1-1; V gene: TRBV7-2; CDR3 DNA: TGTGCCAGCAGCTTAATAAGGGGATCCGTCGCTTTCTTT; CDR3 protein: CASSLIRGSVAFF
D gene: .; CDR3 length: 13; clone size: .; J gene: TRBJ1-5; V gene: TRBV15; CDR3 DNA: TGTGCCACCAGCACAGAAAGGGGGCAGCCCCAGCATTTT; CDR3 protein: CATSTERGQPQHF
D gene: .; CDR3 length: 14; clone size: .; J gene: TRBJ1-1; V gene: TRBV18; CDR3 DNA: TGTGCCAGCTCACCACGGCCGGGAGGGACTGAAGCTTTCTTT; CDR3 protein: CASSPRPGGTEAFF
D gene: TRBD2; CDR3 length: 15; clone size: once; J gene: TRBJ2-3; V gene: TRBV10-1; CDR3 DNA: TGCGCCAGCAGTCCCGCGGGAGGAAGCACAGATACGCAGTATTTT; CDR3 protein: CASSPAGGSTDTQYF
D gene: .; CDR3 length: 15; clone size: .; J gene: TRBJ2-1; V gene: TRBV6-4; CDR3 DNA: TGTGCCAGCAGTAAAGAGGAGAGCTCCTACAATGAGCAGTTCTTC; CDR3 protein: CASSKEESSYNEQFF
D gene: .; CDR3 length: 16; clone size: .; J gene: TRBJ2-1; V gene: TRBV7-8; CDR3 DNA: TGTGCCACCACGACTAGTACAGGCGGCTCCTACAATGAGCAGTTCTTC; CDR3 protein: CATTTSTGGSYNEQFF
D gene: TRBD2; CDR3 length: 17; clone size: .; J gene: TRBJ2-3; V gene: TRBV5-1; CDR3 DNA: TGCGCCAGCGCCCCGGGCCTCCGGACTAGCGGGATGGATACGCAGTATTTT; CDR3 protein: CASAPGLRTSGMDTQYF
D gene: TRBD1; CDR3 length: 15; clone size: once; J gene: TRBJ1-1; V gene: TRBV7-2; CDR3 DNA: TGTGCCAGCAGCCCCAGGACAGGTTTGAACACTGAAGCTTTCTTT; CDR3 protein: CASSPRTGLNTEAFF